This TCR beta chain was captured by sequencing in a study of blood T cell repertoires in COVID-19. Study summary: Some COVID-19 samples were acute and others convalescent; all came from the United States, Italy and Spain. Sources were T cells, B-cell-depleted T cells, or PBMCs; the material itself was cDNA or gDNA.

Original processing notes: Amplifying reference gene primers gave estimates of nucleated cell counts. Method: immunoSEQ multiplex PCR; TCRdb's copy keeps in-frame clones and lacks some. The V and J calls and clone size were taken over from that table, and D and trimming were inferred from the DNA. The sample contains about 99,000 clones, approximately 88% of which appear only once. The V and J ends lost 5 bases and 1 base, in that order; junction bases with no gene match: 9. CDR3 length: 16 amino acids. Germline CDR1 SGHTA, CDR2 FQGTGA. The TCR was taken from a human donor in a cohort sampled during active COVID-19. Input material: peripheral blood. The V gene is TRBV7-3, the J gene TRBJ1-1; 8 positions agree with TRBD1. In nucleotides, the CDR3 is TGTGCCAGCAGCAAGACAGGGGCCTTGGGGAACACTGAAGCTTTCTTT. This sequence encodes CASSKTGALGNTEAFF.